This record concerns one T cell receptor beta chain sequence. This receptor's antigen is unknown. At one end, the junction sequence differs from germline, possibly due to a read error. These data originate in a study of tumor and adjacent non-tumor tissue in lung cancer (dated by TCRdb to the late 2010s). Regarding the complete study: Patients with adenocarcinoma (about 12), squamous cell carcinoma (2) and small cell lung cancer (1) were included in the cohort. Ages among the roughly 15 patients ranged from about 31 to 80 years, there were about ten men and 5 women, and disease was at TNM stage I to III. A total of roughly 130,000,000 productive TCRbeta reads were generated by sequencing, corresponding to an average of roughly 4 million reads per sample. Using bulk TCRbeta repertoires from 15 lung cancer patients, the study set lung tumor tissue side by side with matched distant non-tumor lung tissue. TCRbeta CDR3 sequencing was performed on thirty paired specimens, with one tumor sample and one normal lung sample collected per patient. The study at large found these results: Because peripheral blood was not sequenced, the blood TCRbeta repertoires of the lung cancer patients in the study went unexamined. With only about 16 patients in the cohort, the authors noted that larger samples and more detailed clinical data are needed. TCR diversity (inverse Simpson) was significantly higher in tumor than in normal lung tissue (around 450 vs 150, P = 0.0075, Mann-Whitney U test). The sequencing platform is not named in the methods, and unique molecular identifiers are not mentioned. Younger patients had significantly higher TCR diversity, and higher tumor TCR diversity was associated with shorter overall and disease-free survival. The top 100 clones made up a significantly larger cumulative share of the repertoire in normal lung than in tumor tissue.

Receptor libraries were prepared by multiplex PCR. The sequencer was an Illumina HiSeq 2500. Following protocols modified from ARM-PCR, the researchers constructed TCRbeta libraries through three rounds of nested PCR with primers (Table S4). Before sequencing, PCR products of 200-500 bp were cut from the gel and purified using the QIAquick gel extraction kit. The authors processed their data as follows. Reads were cleaned using Trimmomatic, were merged into complete CDR3 sequences using FLASH, and were assigned to V(D)J germline segments using MiTCR. VDJtools was used to compute clonal diversity as the inverse Simpson's index. In-frame sequences lacking a premature stop codon were counted as productive reads. The public reads were run again by TCRdb, first through fastp at Q25 and then through MiXCR, and only productive beta chains were kept. Records with the same CDR3 protein are collapsed into one entry carrying the most frequent genes and DNA. These V and J calls are TCRdb output, not the study's own analysis. The sample contains some 95,000 distinct CDR3 sequences, about 80% of them found a single time. In total, the top ten clones hold around 30% of the sample.

RNA was extracted from bulk unsorted tissue and checked for quality with a NanoDrop ND-1000 and an Agilent 2100. Normal lung samples were distant non-tumor tissue taken more than 3 cm from the tumor edge. All donors had newly diagnosed lung cancer, had not received prior chemotherapy, and were admitted for thoracic surgery in China between August and November 2014. Patients who had received previous radiotherapy or chemotherapy, or who had another concurrent cancer, were excluded from the study. Pieces of surgical tissue measuring about 1-2.1 cm3 were kept in RNAlater solution and held at -80 degrees C until needed. From its cysteine to its phenylalanine, the CDR3 spans 15 amino acids. The DNA shown is the 45-base CDR3, in frame from base 1.

The sequenced sample was distant non-tumor lung tissue. The rearrangement combines TRBV12-3 or TRBV12-4 with TRBJ1-2, with the D gene uncertain. This clonotype was sampled from a man in his 60s with small cell lung cancer. In nucleotides, the sequence is TGTGCCAGCAGTTTAAAGGCTTCACTGGGTTATGGCTACATCTTC. It translates as CASSLKASLGYGYIF.